These 8 T cell receptor beta chains came from one sample sequenced in a study of cytomegalovirus exposure and HLA in healthy donors. Primers for the PCR totalled 60 Vbeta and 13 Jbeta. Profiling relied on immunoSEQ multiplex PCR, and the TCRdb table lists in-frame clones only, not all of them. The sample consists of more than 90,000 clones, around three quarters of them appearing once. Sequenced sample: PBMCs. The receptors come from a man aged 25 to 40 in good health and CMV-seropositive.

This clone was observed once. The chain combines TRBV4-3 with TRBJ2-5; 7 bases are a match to TRBD1. Germline V gene lookup returns CDR1 LGHNA and CDR2 YSLEER. With 0 bases clipped from V and 5 bases from J, the junction kept 9 bases outside the gene matches. The CDR3 totals 16 residues. CDR3 protein: CASSQDINRGRETQYF. The DNA of the CDR3 is TGCGCCAGCAGCCAAGATATTAACAGGGGAAGGGAGACCCAGTACTTC.

This clone was observed a few times. The chain employs TRBV30 and TRBJ1-2, with 7 bases lining up with TRBD1. J was trimmed by 13 bases and V by 7 bases; bases with no gene match: 12. The length of the CDR3 is 11 residues. Germline CDR1 reads GTSNPN; CDR2 reads SVGIG (reference sequence). Here the CDR3 DNA reads TGTGCCTCCCCTGGAGGGGGCTGGCCCACCTTC. Protein sequence: CASPGGGWPTF.

This clone was recorded a few times. The chain couples TRBV30 to TRBJ1-1; D uncertain. V was shortened by 5 bases and J by 7 bases, with 8 bases between the two germline ends. The germline V gene encodes CDR1 GTSNPN and CDR2 SVGIG (reference sequence). CDR3 length: 10 amino acids. For the CDR3, the DNA is TGTGCCTGGGGGGAGAGTGAAGCTTTCTTT. Translation gives CAWGESEAFF.

V gene TRBV19 combines with J gene TRBJ1-4, with 10 bases matching TRBD1. The CDR3 sequence is 15 residues long. The V gene's germline CDR1 is LNHDA and CDR2 SQIVND (reference sequence). V gave up 3 bases and J gave up 5 bases; unmatched junction bases: 3. The CDR3 DNA reads as TGTGCCAGTAGTATGGCGGACAGGGGGAATGAAAAACTGTTTTTT. This sequence encodes CASSMADRGNEKLFF.

The genes are TRBV10-3 and TRBJ2-1, with 12 bases fitting TRBD2. In germline, CDR1 is ENHRY, CDR2 SYGVKD. CDR3 length: 18 residues. Unmatched junction bases numbered 10, after V lost 0 bases and J lost 7 bases. The CDR3 DNA sequence: TGTGCCATCAGTGAGTCCTTGGGGGCCGGGACTAGCGGGAATGAGCAGTTCTTC. Translated: CAISESLGAGTSGNEQFF.

This clone ranks as medium-sized. This chain joins TRBV6-1 and TRBJ2-2, with a possible D match to TRBD2 (7 bases). Germline loops: CDR1 MNHNS, CDR2 SASEGT. This CDR3 has 18 residues. Trimming took off 2 bases at V and 0 bases at J, with 16 bases between the two ends. The CDR3 DNA reads TGTGCCAGCAGTGAAAATTTGGGCGGGGGCGCGAACACCGGGGAGCTGTTTTTT. It translates to CASSENLGGGANTGELFF.

This CDR3 reads CASSVSDRNYGYTF. As DNA, the CDR3 is TGTGCCAGCAGCGTGAGCGACCGGAACTATGGCTACACCTTC. The chain joins TRBV7-9 to TRBJ1-2, with no clear D. The CDR3 contains 14 residues. The V end was cut by 5 bases, the J end by 2 bases, with 12 bases between. Germline CDR1 is SEHNR and CDR2 is FQNEAQ (reference sequence).

The CDR3: CASSAPTGKRDSPLHF. CDR3 DNA sequence: TGTGCCAGTAGTGCCCCGACAGGGAAAAGGGATTCACCCCTCCACTTT. The chain links TRBV19 to TRBJ1-6, with TRBD1 matching over 7 bases. Germline CDR1 and CDR2: LNHDA and SQIVND (reference sequence). The CDR3 extends over 16 amino acids. Losses at the gene ends were 5 bases for V and 8 bases for J; bases not matched to a gene: 12.